This TCR beta chain was identified in a study of T-cell reconstitution after alpha-beta-depleted transplantation in children. This clonotype was seen only a few times. The CDR3 sequence is 14 residues long. The V and J ends lost 6 bases and 4 bases respectively, with 18 bases between them. Looked up from germline, CDR1 is DFQATT and CDR2 is SNEGSKA (reference sequence). Unique molecular identifiers were built into the TCRbeta library. TCRdb re-derived calls from the PCR reads in MiXCR, one entry per CDR3 protein. The repertoire holds around 960,000 distinct CDR3 sequences, with roughly 29% as singletons.

The chain carries TRBV20-1 and TRBJ1-2, with D tentatively TRBD1 (5 bases). Sequenced here: PBMCs, mostly from graft donor cells, sampled 360 days after TCRalphabeta/CD19-depleted stem cell transplant. This TCR was recovered from a boy younger than two who had a stem cell transplant for SCID, so the T cells may come from the graft donor. CDR3 residues: CSAPNGGSGYGYTF. CDR3 nucleotides: TGCAGTGCGCCTAATGGGGGGAGCGGCTATGGCTACACCTTC.